This T cell receptor beta chain was retrieved from a study of T cells in Graves' hyperthyroidism and ophthalmopathy. Only a few counts were recorded for this clonotype. Regions amplified from RNA transcripts were the TCR beta CDR3 regions. HTBI primers were used for first-round RT-PCR of the TCR CDR3. TCRdb recomputed calls from the multiplex PCR reads with MiXCR, one row per CDR3 protein. Here the sample spans 350,000 or so distinct CDR3 sequences, over 15% being singletons. This CDR3 has 14 residues. Germline loops: CDR1 MNHNS, CDR2 SASEGT. V shed 11 bases and J shed 1 base, with 14 bases lying between them.

This sequence originates from a woman between 45 and 65 years old with Graves' hyperthyroidism. This rearrangement joins TRBV6-1 to TRBJ2-2, with a weak D call TRBD2 (6 bases). The sample comprised blood. CDR3 region: CAAGIPQNTGELFF. The DNA of the CDR3 is TGTGCCGCGGGGATACCACAGAACACCGGGGAGCTGTTTTTT.